This T cell receptor (beta chain) originates from a study of CD8+CD57+ T cells in acquired aplastic anemia. On the study more broadly: Sorted CD4+ and CD8+ cell DNA averaged approximately 3.4 ug.

Profiling that covered TCR beta VDJ and CDR3 relied on genomic DNA as its template. MiXCR, applied by TCRdb to the reads, yields one record per CDR3 protein. The table shows approximately 170,000 distinct CDR3 sequences, with more than 45% occurring only once. Regarding the study as a whole: About 30 was the count of CD8+ CDR3 sequences that patients shared with controls. Controls and patients did not differ significantly in CD8+ Simpson's diversity.

The V end was cut by 4 bases, the J end by 6 bases, with 10 bases between. From germline, CDR1 is SQVTM and CDR2 ANQGSEA. CDR3 size: 13 residues. Those patients picked for sequencing had displayed CD8+CD57+ cell expansion on flow cytometry. Patients had undergone no therapy by the time their blood was sampled. Regarding this clonotype: Its antigen is undetermined.

The origin of this receptor is a human donor with aplastic anemia. The rearrangement joins TRBV29-1 to TRBJ1-6, with TRBD1 as a possible D gene (5 bases). Sequencing was done on a sample of sorted CD4+, CD8+, or CD8+CD57+ T cells (not recorded which) from PBMCs. The CDR3 nucleotides are TGCAGCGTTGCGTGGGGGGTTAATTCACCCCTCCACTTT. Translation gives CSVAWGVNSPLHF.